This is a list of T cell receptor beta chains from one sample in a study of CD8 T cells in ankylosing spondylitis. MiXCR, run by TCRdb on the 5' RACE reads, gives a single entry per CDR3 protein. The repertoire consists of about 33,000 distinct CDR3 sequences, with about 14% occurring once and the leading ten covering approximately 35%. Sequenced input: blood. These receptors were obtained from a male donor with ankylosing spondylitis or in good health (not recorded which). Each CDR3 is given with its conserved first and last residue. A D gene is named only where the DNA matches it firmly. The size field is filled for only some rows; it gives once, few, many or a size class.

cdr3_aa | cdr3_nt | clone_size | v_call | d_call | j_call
CASSLSLAGGYNEQFF | TGCGCCAGCAGCTTGAGCCTAGCGGGGGGCTACAATGAGCAGTTCTTC | many | TRBV5-1 | TRBD2 | TRBJ2-1
CSVGVVMNTEAFF | TGCAGCGTTGGCGTAGTCATGAACACTGAAGCTTTCTTT | NA | TRBV29-1 | NA | TRBJ1-1
CASSSPGTLGETQYF | TGTGCCAGCAGCTCCCCCGGGACTTTGGGGGAGACCCAGTACTTC | NA | TRBV6-2/TRBV6-3 | NA | TRBJ2-5
CSTRQGATGELFF | TGCAGCACGCGACAGGGGGCTACCGGGGAGCTGTTTTTT | NA | TRBV29-1 | TRBD1 | TRBJ2-2
CASSLSLQSYNEQFF | TGCGCCAGCAGCTTGTCCCTTCAGTCCTACAATGAGCAGTTCTTC | few | TRBV5-1 | NA | TRBJ2-1
CASSSNTGELFF | TGTGCCAGCAGCTCTAACACCGGGGAGCTGTTTTTT | few | TRBV7-3 | NA | TRBJ2-2
CSVGTTTNEKLFF | TGCAGCGTTGGGACAACAACTAATGAAAAACTGTTTTTT | NA | TRBV29-1 | NA | TRBJ1-4
CASSLVVGNDEQFF | TGCGCCAGCAGCTTGGTAGTAGGTAACGATGAGCAGTTCTTC | NA | TRBV5-1 | NA | TRBJ2-1
CASSQAGGRSYNEQFF | TGCGCCAGCAGCCAGGCGGGGGGGCGGTCCTACAATGAGCAGTTCTTC | NA | TRBV4-3 | TRBD2 | TRBJ2-1
CSARSGAQDTQYF | TGCAGTGCTAGAAGTGGGGCACAAGATACGCAGTATTTT | NA | TRBV20-1 | NA | TRBJ2-3
CASSRGYSMNTEAFF | TGTGCCAGCAGCCGGGGGTATAGTATGAACACTGAAGCTTTCTTT | many | TRBV7-2 | NA | TRBJ1-1
CASSLGTSGYEQYF | TGTGCCAGCAGTCTGGGGACTAGCGGGTACGAGCAGTACTTC | NA | TRBV27 | TRBD2 | TRBJ2-7
CASSLVAGNTGELFF | TGCGCCAGCAGCTTGGTAGCGGGGAACACCGGGGAGCTGTTTTTT | NA | TRBV5-1 | TRBD2 | TRBJ2-2
CASGPGQGLQETQYF | TGTGCCAGCGGCCCGGGACAGGGGCTTCAAGAGACCCAGTACTTC | NA | TRBV6-2/TRBV6-3 | TRBD1 | TRBJ2-5
CASSLGQATGELFF | TGTGCCAGCAGTCTCGGACAGGCCACCGGGGAGCTGTTTTTT | few | TRBV12-3/TRBV12-4 | TRBD1 | TRBJ2-2
CASSFGRSEKLFF | TGTGCCAGCAGTTTCGGCAGGAGTGAAAAACTGTTTTTT | NA | TRBV12-3/TRBV12-4 | NA | TRBJ1-4
CASSVGIGVSGTVKGEQFF | TGTGCCAGCAGCGTAGGTATTGGGGTTAGCGGGACGGTTAAGGGTGAGCAGTTCTTC | NA | TRBV9 | TRBD2 | TRBJ2-1
CSARKQLTTQEQYF | TGCAGTGCTAGAAAGCAGTTAACCACCCAAGAGCAGTACTTC | NA | TRBV20-1 | NA | TRBJ2-7
CASSDPGLTDTQYF | TGTGCCAGCAGCGACCCGGGCCTCACAGATACGCAGTATTTT | many | TRBV11-2 | NA | TRBJ2-3
CASSLDGTGITDTQYF | TGCGCCAGCAGCTTGGACGGGACAGGCATCACAGATACGCAGTATTTT | NA | TRBV5-1 | TRBD1 | TRBJ2-3
CATSASGTGELFF | TGTGCCACCAGTGCATCGGGCACCGGGGAGCTGTTTTTT | NA | TRBV24-1 | NA | TRBJ2-2
CASSPSGGGTQYF | TGTGCCAGCAGTCCTAGCGGGGGGGGGACCCAGTACTTC | NA | TRBV12-3/TRBV12-4 | TRBD2 | TRBJ2-5
CASSLTGVNAGELFF | TGTGCCAGCAGCTTAACAGGGGTAAACGCCGGGGAGCTGTTTTTT | NA | TRBV7-9 | TRBD1 | TRBJ2-2
CASSSWRHANTGELFF | TGTGCCAGCAGCTCCTGGCGACACGCGAACACCGGGGAGCTGTTTTTT | NA | TRBV7-9 | NA | TRBJ2-2
CASSLGGLGTEAFF | TGTGCCAGCAGCTTAGGGGGGTTAGGGACTGAAGCTTTCTTT | NA | TRBV7-3 | NA | TRBJ1-1
CSVEDRMVSTDTQYF | TGCAGCGTTGAAGATAGGATGGTTAGCACAGATACGCAGTATTTT | NA | TRBV29-1 | NA | TRBJ2-3
CASSQPHTDTQYF | TGTGCCAGCAGCCAGCCTCACACAGATACGCAGTATTTT | NA | TRBV28 | NA | TRBJ2-3
CASSPLRGQTDTQYF | TGTGCCAGCAGCCCCCTGCGGGGCCAAACAGATACGCAGTATTTT | few | TRBV7-3 | NA | TRBJ2-3
CASSQSGVEQFF | TGTGCCAGCAGCCAGTCAGGGGTTGAGCAGTTCTTC | NA | TRBV14 | NA | TRBJ2-1
CATSRDPRAGEQYF | TGTGCCACCAGCAGAGATCCTCGGGCGGGAGAGCAGTACTTC | many | TRBV15 | NA | TRBJ2-7
CASSRLGGRDSPLHF | TGTGCCAGCAGCCGATTAGGAGGGAGAGATTCACCCCTCCACTTT | NA | TRBV7-9 | NA | TRBJ1-6
CASTRWGGYNEQFF | TGTGCCAGCACGAGGTGGGGGGGATACAATGAGCAGTTCTTC | NA | TRBV6-2/TRBV6-3 | TRBD2 | TRBJ2-1
CASSLDSADTQYF | TGCGCCAGCAGCTTGGATTCCGCAGATACGCAGTATTTT | NA | TRBV5-1 | NA | TRBJ2-3
CASSPQEGNQPQHF | TGTGCCAGCAGTCCACAGGAGGGCAATCAGCCCCAGCATTTT | many | TRBV6-6 | NA | TRBJ1-5
CASTPSWGRELFF | TGTGCCAGCACCCCCTCCTGGGGCCGGGAGCTGTTTTTT | few | TRBV28 | NA | TRBJ2-2
CASNNGLVQSEQFF | TGCGCCAGCAATAACGGACTAGTACAGAGTGAGCAGTTCTTC | few | TRBV10-2 | TRBD2 | TRBJ2-1
CASSAARAGSYEQYF | TGTGCCAGCAGCGCCGCTCGGGCGGGAAGCTACGAGCAGTACTTC | NA | TRBV9 | NA | TRBJ2-7
CSVVLNTEAFF | TGCAGCGTTGTTTTGAACACTGAAGCTTTCTTT | many | TRBV29-1 | NA | TRBJ1-1
CASSLAAEEQFF | TGTGCCAGCAGTTTAGCAGCGGAGGAGCAGTTCTTC | NA | TRBV12-3/TRBV12-4 | NA | TRBJ2-1
CASSDTGTVGEKLFF | TGTGCCAGCAGCGATACCGGGACAGTGGGTGAAAAACTGTTTTTT | few | TRBV7-2 | TRBD1 | TRBJ1-4
CASSLEYGVVYF | TGTGCCAGCAGCTTAGAGTACGGTGTAGTTTATTTT | few | TRBV7-2 | NA | TRBJ1-3
CSAGTSANNEQFF | TGCAGCGCCGGGACTAGCGCGAACAATGAGCAGTTCTTC | few | TRBV29-1 | TRBD2 | TRBJ2-1
CASSLRPTGRSGNTIYF | TGTGCCAGCAGTTTACGACCGACAGGCCGCTCTGGAAACACCATATATTTT | NA | TRBV28 | NA | TRBJ1-3
CASSQELNTEAFF | TGTGCCAGCAGCCAAGAACTGAACACTGAAGCTTTCTTT | NA | TRBV4-2 | NA | TRBJ1-1
CASSRTPGRAEAFF | TGTGCCAGCAGTCGGACCCCAGGAAGGGCTGAAGCTTTCTTT | few | TRBV27 | NA | TRBJ1-1